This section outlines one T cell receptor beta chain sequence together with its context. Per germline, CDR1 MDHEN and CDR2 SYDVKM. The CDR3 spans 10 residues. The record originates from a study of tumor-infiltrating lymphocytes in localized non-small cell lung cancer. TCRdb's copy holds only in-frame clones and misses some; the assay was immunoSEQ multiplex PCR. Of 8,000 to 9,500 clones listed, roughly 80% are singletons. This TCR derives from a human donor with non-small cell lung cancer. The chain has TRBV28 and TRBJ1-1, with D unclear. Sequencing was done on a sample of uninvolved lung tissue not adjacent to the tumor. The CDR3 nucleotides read TGTAGGGCTGGGAACACTGAAGCTTTCTTT. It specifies CRAGNTEAFF.